Each of the 7 T cell receptor beta chains below was sequenced from the same sample in a study of blood T cell repertoires in COVID-19. The repertoire was sequenced with immunoSEQ multiplex PCR; TCRdb's copy has only in-frame clones and lacks some. Of 97,000 or so clones in the sample, approximately 82% were seen once. The sample taken for sequencing was peripheral blood. The receptors derive from a man in his 60s with acute or convalescent COVID-19.

Here the CDR3 DNA reads TGTGCCTGGAGTCGGGAGAGCTCTGGAAACACCATATATTTT. This codes for CAWSRESSGNTIYF. The rearrangement links TRBV30 to TRBJ1-3; D is unclear. V shed 2 bases and J shed 0 bases, with 8 bases lying between them. Looked up from germline, CDR1 is GTSNPN and CDR2 is SVGIG (reference sequence). The CDR3 has 14 amino acids.

The chain uses TRBV7-9 and TRBJ2-1, with 12 bases lining up with TRBD2. Germline values: CDR1 SEHNR, CDR2 FQNEAQ (reference sequence). V dropped 7 bases and J dropped 6; count of bases not matched to a gene: 7. The CDR3 is 15 amino acids. CDR3 DNA sequence: TGTGCCAGCACCACCCCGACTAGCGGGAGCAATGAGCAGTTCTTC. Residues: CASTTPTSGSNEQFF.

The rearrangement joins TRBV19 to TRBJ2-6; tentatively, D is TRBD2 (5 bases). The CDR3 has 18 amino acids. Germline V gene sequence: CDR1 LNHDA, CDR2 SQIVND (reference sequence). V lost 1 base to trimming and J lost 5 bases, with 18 bases between them. The DNA for the CDR3 is TGTGCCAGTAGTATAGGTTGGACTGCACCCTCGTGGGCCAACGTCCTGACTTTC. This sequence encodes CASSIGWTAPSWANVLTF.

The chain recombines TRBV6-5 with TRBJ1-1; 7 positions match TRBD1. J lost 0 bases, V lost 2 bases, and 6 bases had no gene match. Germline loops: CDR1 MNHEY, CDR2 SVGAGI. The CDR3 extends over 16 amino acids. CDR3 nucleotides: TGTGCCAGCAGTTACGCGACAGGGCGAATGAACACTGAAGCTTTCTTT. This codes for CASSYATGRMNTEAFF.

This sequence joins TRBV18 and TRBJ1-1; 7 bases map to TRBD1. The CDR3 totals 15 residues. The germline V gene encodes CDR1 KGHSH and CDR2 LQKENI. J lost 1 base, V lost 6 bases, and 8 bases had no gene match. The CDR3 region is CASSSGTVRNTEAFF. DNA for the CDR3: TGTGCCAGCTCGTCTGGGACAGTCAGGAACACTGAAGCTTTCTTT.

This clone was seen a handful of times. The chain employs TRBV5-6 and TRBJ1-2; D is uncertain. CDR1 is SGHDT, CDR2 YYEEEE, per germline. The ends were cut back, 4 bases at V and 10 bases at J, with 14 bases in the middle. The CDR3 totals 12 residues. The CDR3 coding sequence is TGTGCCAGCAGCACTCGACGGGGTGCCTACACCTTC. It translates to CASSTRRGAYTF.

The rearrangement links TRBV6-6 to TRBJ1-5, with D possibly matching TRBD1 (5 bases). Trimming removed 2 bases at V and 5 bases at J, with 10 bases between. Germline loops: CDR1 MNHNY, CDR2 SVGAGI (reference sequence). CDR3 length: 14 amino acids. CDR3 residues: CASSYNGGDQPQHF. The CDR3 DNA follows: TGTGCCAGCAGTTACAACGGGGGAGATCAGCCCCAGCATTTT.